Below, one T cell receptor beta chain is given with its context. This sample is drawn from a study of long-term antiretroviral therapy in people with HIV. The CDR3 is 12 amino acids. Trimming took off 0 bases at V and 5 bases at J, with 3 bases between the two ends. CDR1 is SGHNT and CDR2 is YYREEE in the germline V gene (reference sequence). Every participant gave one or more pre-ART and two or more post-ART PBMC samples. Assay version v3.0 of immunoSEQ was used, and it was run at survey level. The protocol was immunoSEQ multiplex PCR, while the TCRdb copy is restricted to in-frame clones and leaves out a portion. This table holds around 29,000 clones, around nine tenths found once.

The sequence came from a man aged 18 to 30 with HIV. This chain joins TRBV5-4 and TRBJ2-1; D gene ambiguous. This sample comprised unsorted PBMCs, obtained 1.1 years after starting antiretroviral therapy. The CDR3 DNA is TGTGCCAGCAGCTTGGAAGACAATGAGCAGTTCTTC. It codes for CASSLEDNEQFF. Supplemented by reference TRBV5-4 and TRBJ2-1, the full variable domain reads ETGVTQSPTHLIKTRGQQVTLRCSSQSGHNTVSWYQQALGQGPQFIFQYYREEENGRGNFPPRFSGLQFPNYSSELNVNALELDDSALYLCASSLEDNEQFFGPGTRLTVL.